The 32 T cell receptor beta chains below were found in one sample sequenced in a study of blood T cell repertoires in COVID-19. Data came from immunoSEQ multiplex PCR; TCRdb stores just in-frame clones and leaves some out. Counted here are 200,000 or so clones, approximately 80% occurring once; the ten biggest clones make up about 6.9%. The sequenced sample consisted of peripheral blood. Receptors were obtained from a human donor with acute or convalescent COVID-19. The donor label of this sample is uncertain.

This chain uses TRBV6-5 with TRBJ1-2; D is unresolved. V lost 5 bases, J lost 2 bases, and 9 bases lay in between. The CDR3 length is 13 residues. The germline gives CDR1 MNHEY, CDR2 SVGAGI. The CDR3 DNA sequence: TGTGCCAGCAGTCCCCCGGAGAACTATGGCTACACCTTC. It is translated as CASSPPENYGYTF.

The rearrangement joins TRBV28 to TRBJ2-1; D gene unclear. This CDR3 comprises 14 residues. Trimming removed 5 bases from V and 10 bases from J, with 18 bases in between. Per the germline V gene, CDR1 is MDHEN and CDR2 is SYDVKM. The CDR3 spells CASSLPSRSIEQFF. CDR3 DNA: TGTGCCAGCAGTCTACCTTCTCGGTCCATAGAGCAGTTCTTC.

This chain's CDR3 is CASSLGQNEAFF. DNA of the CDR3: TGTGCCAGCAGCTTGGGACAGAATGAAGCTTTCTTT. The chain employs TRBV5-4 and TRBJ1-1; TRBD1 might be the D (5 bases). The CDR3 spans 12 residues. Trimming removed 0 bases from V and 7 bases from J, with 7 bases in between. Germline V gene lookup returns CDR1 SGHNT and CDR2 YYREEE (reference sequence). The whole variable domain, filled in from reference TRBV5-4 and TRBJ1-1, reads ETGVTQSPTHLIKTRGQQVTLRCSSQSGHNTVSWYQQALGQGPQFIFQYYREEENGRGNFPPRFSGLQFPNYSSELNVNALELDDSALYLCASSLGQNEAFFGQGTRLTVV.

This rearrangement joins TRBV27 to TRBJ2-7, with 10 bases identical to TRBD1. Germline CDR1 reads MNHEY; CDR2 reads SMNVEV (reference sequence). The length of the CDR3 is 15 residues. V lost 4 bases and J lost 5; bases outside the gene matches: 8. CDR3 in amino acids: CASSSRDRGWNEQYF. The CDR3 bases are TGTGCCAGCAGTTCCCGGGACAGGGGATGGAACGAGCAGTACTTC.

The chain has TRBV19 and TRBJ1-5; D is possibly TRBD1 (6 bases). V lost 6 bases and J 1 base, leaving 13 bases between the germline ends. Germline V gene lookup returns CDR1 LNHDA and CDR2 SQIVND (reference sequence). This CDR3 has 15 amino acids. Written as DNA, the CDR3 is TGTGCCAGTAGCTGGGGGGGCCCGAGCAATCAGCCCCAGCATTTT. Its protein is CASSWGGPSNQPQHF.

CDR3 coding DNA: TGCGCCAGCAGCCTCCGACTAGCGGGAGGACACGAGCAGTACTTC. Translated: CASSLRLAGGHEQYF. The gene calls are TRBV4-1 and TRBJ2-7; 13 bases are a match to TRBD2. Germline V CDR1 and CDR2: MGHRA, YSYEKL. The CDR3 contains 15 residues. After removal of 4 bases from V and 5 bases from J, the junction contained 5 bases not matched to a gene.

CDR3 bases: TGTGCCAGCAGTGAAGCGGGTGGTAGGGGCCGAGAAGGCTACACCTTC. Amino acids: CASSEAGGRGREGYTF. The V and J genes are TRBV2 and TRBJ1-2; tentatively, D is TRBD1 (5 bases). Trimming left V 0 bases short and J 8 bases short, with 19 bases between. The germline gives CDR1 SNHLY, CDR2 FYNNEI. CDR3 length equals 16 residues.

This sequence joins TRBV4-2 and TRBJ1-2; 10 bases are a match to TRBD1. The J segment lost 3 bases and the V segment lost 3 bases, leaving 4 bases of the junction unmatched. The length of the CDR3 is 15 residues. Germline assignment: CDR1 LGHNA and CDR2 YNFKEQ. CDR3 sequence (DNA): TGTGCCAGCAGCCAGGCGGACAGGGGGGACTATGGCTACACCTTC. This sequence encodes CASSQADRGDYGYTF.

The CDR3 is CASSLPAGGSYEQYF. Written as DNA, the CDR3 is TGTGCCAGCAGCTTACCGGCAGGTGGCTCCTACGAGCAGTACTTC. The chain carries TRBV7-8 and TRBJ2-7; unclear D gene. CDR3 size: 15 residues. Germline loops: CDR1 SGHVS, CDR2 FQNEAQ. Deletions cut 2 bases from V and 0 bases from J, with 11 bases between.

The CDR3 coding sequence is TGTGCCAGCAGTTCAACCGGACAGGGAACCGATACGCAGTATTTT. Its protein product is CASSSTGQGTDTQYF. The chain links TRBV28 to TRBJ2-3; 8 nucleotides align to TRBD1. Germline CDR1 is MDHEN and CDR2 is SYDVKM. The V segment lost 4 bases and the J segment 6 bases; nucleotides outside the gene matches: 9. This CDR3 has 15 residues.

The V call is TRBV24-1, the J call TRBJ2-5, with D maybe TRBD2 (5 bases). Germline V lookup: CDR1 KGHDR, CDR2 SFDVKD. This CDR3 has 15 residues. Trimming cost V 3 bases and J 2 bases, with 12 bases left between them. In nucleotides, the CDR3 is TGTGCCACCAGTGATCCCCGGACTGGACAAGAGACCCAGTACTTC. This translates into CATSDPRTGQETQYF.

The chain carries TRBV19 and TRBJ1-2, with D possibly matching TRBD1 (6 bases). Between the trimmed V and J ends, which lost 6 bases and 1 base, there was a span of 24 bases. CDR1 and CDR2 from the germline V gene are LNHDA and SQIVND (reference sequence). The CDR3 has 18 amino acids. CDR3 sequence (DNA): TGTGCCAGTAGACCTCCGCCAGGGGACGCGGGCCTTAACTATGGCTACACCTTC. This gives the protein CASRPPPGDAGLNYGYTF. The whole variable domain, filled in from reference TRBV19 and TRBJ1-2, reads DGGITQSPKYLFRKEGQNVTLSCEQNLNHDAMYWYRQDPGQGLRLIYYSQIVNDFQKGDIAEGYSVSREKKESFPLTVTSAQKNPTAFYLCASRPPPGDAGLNYGYTFGSGTRLTVV.

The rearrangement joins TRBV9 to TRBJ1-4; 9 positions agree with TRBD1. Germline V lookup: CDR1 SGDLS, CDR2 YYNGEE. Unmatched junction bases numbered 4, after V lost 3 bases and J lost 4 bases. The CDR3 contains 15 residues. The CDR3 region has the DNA TGTGCCAGCAGCGCCGGGGGACAGGGTAATGAAAAACTGTTTTTT. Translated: CASSAGGQGNEKLFF.

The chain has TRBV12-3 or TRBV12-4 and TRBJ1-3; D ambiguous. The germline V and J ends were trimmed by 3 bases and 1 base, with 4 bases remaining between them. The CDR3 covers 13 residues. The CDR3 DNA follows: TGTGCCAGCAGTTTCCGGTCTGGAAACACCATATATTTT. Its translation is CASSFRSGNTIYF.

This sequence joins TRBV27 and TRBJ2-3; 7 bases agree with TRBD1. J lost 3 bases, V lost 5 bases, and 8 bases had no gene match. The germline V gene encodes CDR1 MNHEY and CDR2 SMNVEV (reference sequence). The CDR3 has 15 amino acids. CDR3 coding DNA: TGTGCCAGCAGTCCCGCAGGGGGTGGGACAGATACGCAGTATTTT. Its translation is CASSPAGGGTDTQYF.

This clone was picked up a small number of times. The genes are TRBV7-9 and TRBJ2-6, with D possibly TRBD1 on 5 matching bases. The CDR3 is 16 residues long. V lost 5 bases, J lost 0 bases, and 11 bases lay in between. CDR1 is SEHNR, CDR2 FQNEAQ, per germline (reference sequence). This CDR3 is CASSRRVLSGANVLTF. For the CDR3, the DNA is TGTGCCAGCAGCCGCAGGGTTCTCTCTGGGGCCAACGTCCTGACTTTC. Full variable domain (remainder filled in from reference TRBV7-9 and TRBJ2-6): DTGVSQNPRHKITKRGQNVTFRCDPISEHNRLYWYRQTLGQGPEFLTYFQNEAQLEKSRLLSDRFSAERPKGSFSTLEIQRTEQGDSAMYLCASSRRVLSGANVLTFGAGSRLTVL.

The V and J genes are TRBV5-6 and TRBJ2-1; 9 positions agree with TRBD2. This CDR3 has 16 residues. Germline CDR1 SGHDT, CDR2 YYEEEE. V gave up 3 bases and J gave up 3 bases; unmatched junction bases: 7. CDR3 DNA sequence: TGTGCCAGCAGCTCAACGGCGGGAGGGGTCTACAATGAGCAGTTCTTC. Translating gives CASSSTAGGVYNEQFF.

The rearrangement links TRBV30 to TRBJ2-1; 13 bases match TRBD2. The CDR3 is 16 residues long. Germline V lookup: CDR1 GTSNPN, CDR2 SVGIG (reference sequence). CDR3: CAITSGRGSGYNEQFF. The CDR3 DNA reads TGTGCGATAACTAGCGGGAGGGGGTCTGGGTACAATGAGCAGTTCTTC.

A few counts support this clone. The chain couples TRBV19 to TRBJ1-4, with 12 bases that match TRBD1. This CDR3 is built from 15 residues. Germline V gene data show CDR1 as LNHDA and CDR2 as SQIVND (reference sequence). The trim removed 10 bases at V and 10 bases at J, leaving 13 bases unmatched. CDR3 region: CATSSGTGGTGKLFF. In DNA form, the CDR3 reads TGTGCCACCTCGTCGGGGACAGGGGGCACAGGAAAACTGTTTTTT.

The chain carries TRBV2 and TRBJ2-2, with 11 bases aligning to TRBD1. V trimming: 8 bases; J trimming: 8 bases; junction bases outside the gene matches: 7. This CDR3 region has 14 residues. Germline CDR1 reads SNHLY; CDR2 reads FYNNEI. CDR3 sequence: CASVGQGAVGELFF. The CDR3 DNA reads TGTGCCAGCGTAGGACAGGGGGCCGTAGGGGAGCTGTTTTTT.

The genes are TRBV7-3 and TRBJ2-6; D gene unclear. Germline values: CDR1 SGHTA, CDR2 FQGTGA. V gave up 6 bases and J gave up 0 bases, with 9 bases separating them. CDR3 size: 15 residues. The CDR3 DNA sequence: TGTGCCAGCAGGAAAGACACCTCTGGGGCCAACGTCCTGACTTTC. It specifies CASRKDTSGANVLTF.

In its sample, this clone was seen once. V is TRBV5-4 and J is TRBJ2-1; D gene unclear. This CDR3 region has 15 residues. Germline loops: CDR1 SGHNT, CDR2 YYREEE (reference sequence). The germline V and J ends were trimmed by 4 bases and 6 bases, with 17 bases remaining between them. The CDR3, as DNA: TGTGCCAGCAGCCCTCTCCGGGTTATGGGCAATGAGCAGTTCTTC. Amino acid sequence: CASSPLRVMGNEQFF.

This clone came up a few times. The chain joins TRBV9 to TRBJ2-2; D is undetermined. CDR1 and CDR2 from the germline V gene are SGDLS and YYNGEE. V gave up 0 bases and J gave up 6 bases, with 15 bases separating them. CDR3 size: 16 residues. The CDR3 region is CASSVDAVLHPGELFF. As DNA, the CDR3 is TGTGCCAGCAGCGTAGATGCGGTTCTCCATCCCGGGGAGCTGTTTTTT.

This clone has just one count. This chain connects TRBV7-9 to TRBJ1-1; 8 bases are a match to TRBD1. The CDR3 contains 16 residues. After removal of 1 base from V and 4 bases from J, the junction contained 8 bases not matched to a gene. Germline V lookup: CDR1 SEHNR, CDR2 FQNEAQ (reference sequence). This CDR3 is CASSLGADRGATEAFF. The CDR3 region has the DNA TGTGCCAGCAGCTTAGGGGCCGACAGGGGAGCCACTGAAGCTTTCTTT.

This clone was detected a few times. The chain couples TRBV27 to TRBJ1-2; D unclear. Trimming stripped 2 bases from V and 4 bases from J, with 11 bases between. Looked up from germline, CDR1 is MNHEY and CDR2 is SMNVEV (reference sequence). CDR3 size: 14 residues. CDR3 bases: TGTGCCAGCAGTTTACGGGAGCTGGGCTATGGCTACACCTTC. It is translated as CASSLRELGYGYTF.

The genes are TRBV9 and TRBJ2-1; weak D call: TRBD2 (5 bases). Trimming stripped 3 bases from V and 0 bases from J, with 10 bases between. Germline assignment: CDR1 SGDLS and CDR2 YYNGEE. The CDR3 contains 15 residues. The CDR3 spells CASSGTVLSYNEQFF. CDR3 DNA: TGTGCCAGCAGCGGGACTGTCCTCTCCTACAATGAGCAGTTCTTC.

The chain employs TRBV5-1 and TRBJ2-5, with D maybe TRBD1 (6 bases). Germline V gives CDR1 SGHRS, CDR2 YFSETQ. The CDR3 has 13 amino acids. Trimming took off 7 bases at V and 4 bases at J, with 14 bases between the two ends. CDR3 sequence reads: CASAGTWTETQYF. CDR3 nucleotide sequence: TGCGCCAGCGCCGGGACATGGACAGAGACCCAGTACTTC.

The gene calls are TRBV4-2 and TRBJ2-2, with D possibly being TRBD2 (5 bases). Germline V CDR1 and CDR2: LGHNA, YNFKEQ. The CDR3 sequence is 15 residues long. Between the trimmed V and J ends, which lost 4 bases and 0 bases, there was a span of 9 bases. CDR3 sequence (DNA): TGTGCCAGCAGCCCCGGGAATCCGAACACCGGGGAGCTGTTTTTT. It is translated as CASSPGNPNTGELFF.

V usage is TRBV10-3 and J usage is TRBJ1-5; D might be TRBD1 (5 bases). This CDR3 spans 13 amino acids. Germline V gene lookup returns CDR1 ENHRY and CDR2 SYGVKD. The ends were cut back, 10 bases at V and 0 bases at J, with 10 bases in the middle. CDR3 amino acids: CANADSSNQPQHF. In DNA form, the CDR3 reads TGTGCCAACGCAGACAGTAGCAATCAGCCCCAGCATTTT.

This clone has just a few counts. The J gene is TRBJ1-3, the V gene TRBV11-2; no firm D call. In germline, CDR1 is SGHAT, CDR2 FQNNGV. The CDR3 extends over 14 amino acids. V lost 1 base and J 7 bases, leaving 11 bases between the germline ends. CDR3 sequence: CASSLGRSGNTIYF. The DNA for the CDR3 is TGTGCCAGCAGCTTAGGCCGGAGTGGGAACACCATATATTTT.

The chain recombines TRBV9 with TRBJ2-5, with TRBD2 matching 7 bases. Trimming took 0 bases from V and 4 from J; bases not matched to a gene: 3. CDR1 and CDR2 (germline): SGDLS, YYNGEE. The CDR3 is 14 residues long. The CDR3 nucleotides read TGTGCCAGCAGCGTAGGTCCGGGAGGAGAGACCCAGTACTTC. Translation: CASSVGPGGETQYF. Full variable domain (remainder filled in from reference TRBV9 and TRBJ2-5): DSGVTQTPKHLITATGQRVTLRCSPRSGDLSVYWYQQSLDQGLQFLIQYYNGEERAKGNILERFSAQQFPDLHSELNLSSLELGDSALYFCASSVGPGGETQYFGPGTRLLVL.

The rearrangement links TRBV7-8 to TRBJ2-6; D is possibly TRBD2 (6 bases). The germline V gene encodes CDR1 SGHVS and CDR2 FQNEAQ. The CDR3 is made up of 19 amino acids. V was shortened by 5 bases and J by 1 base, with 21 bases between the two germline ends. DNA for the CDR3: TGTGCCAGCAGCCAGAGGGAGGCAGGGAGAGGGTCTGGGGCCAACGTCCTGACTTTC. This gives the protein CASSQREAGRGSGANVLTF. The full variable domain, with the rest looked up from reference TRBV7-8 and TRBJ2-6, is GAGVSQSPRYKVAKRGQDVALRCDPISGHVSLFWYQQALGQGPEFLTYFQNEAQLDKSGLPSDRFFAERPEGSVSTLKIQRTQQEDSAVYLCASSQREAGRGSGANVLTFGAGSRLTVL.